Listed below are T cell receptor beta chains from one sample, sequenced in a study of CD8 T cells in Susac syndrome. TCRdb analysed the immunoSEQ multiplex PCR reads with MiXCR anew, one entry per CDR3 protein. The sample has around 130,000 distinct CDR3 sequences, 80% seen once. Sequenced material: CD8+ T cells from PBMCs. All receptors derive from a human donor with multiple sclerosis. CDR3s include the opening cysteine and the closing phenylalanine or tryptophan. A D gene is named only where the DNA matches it firmly. Size values are once, few and many counts, or a class for expanded clones, and some rows have none.

j_call v_call cdr3_length d_call clone_size cdr3_aa cdr3_nt
TRBJ2-3 TRBV7-2 14 TRBD1 - CASSQGARLDTQYF TGTGCCAGCAGCCAGGGGGCGCGGTTAGATACGCAGTATTTT
TRBJ1-2 TRBV20-1 14 - - CSARGDYWGHGYTF TGCAGTGCTAGAGGGGACTATTGGGGGCATGGCTACACCTTC
TRBJ1-4 TRBV14 19 - - CASSQDDRWGTDLNEKLFF TGTGCCAGCAGCCAAGATGACCGGTGGGGAACAGACCTTAATGAAAAACTGTTTTTT
TRBJ1-1 TRBV19 12 - once CASRQVNTEAFF TGTGCCAGTCGCCAGGTGAACACTGAAGCTTTCTTT
TRBJ1-2 TRBV14 14 - - CASSQDHRVYGYTF TGTGCCAGCAGCCAAGATCACAGGGTGTATGGCTACACCTTC
TRBJ1-1 TRBV28 14 - - CASTEGWMNTEAFF TGTGCCAGCACGGAGGGGTGGATGAACACTGAAGCTTTCTTT
TRBJ2-5 TRBV20-1 15 - - CSARDLQGPQETQYF TGCAGTGCTAGAGATCTTCAGGGCCCGCAAGAGACCCAGTACTTC
TRBJ1-1 TRBV12-3/TRBV12-4 14 - - CASSFPYLPTEAFF TGTGCCAGCAGTTTCCCCTACCTTCCCACTGAAGCTTTCTTT
TRBJ2-2 TRBV7-9 14 - - CASSRVGNTGELFF TGTGCCAGCAGCCGGGTGGGGAACACCGGGGAGCTGTTTTTT
TRBJ1-2 TRBV4-1 13 - - CASSQEYDYGYTF TGCGCCAGCAGCCAAGAATATGACTATGGCTACACCTTC
TRBJ2-5 TRBV6-1 15 TRBD2 - CASSRRFGGGETQYF TGTGCCAGCAGTAGAAGGTTCGGCGGGGGGGAGACCCAGTACTTC
TRBJ1-1 TRBV6-1 16 TRBD1 - CASSPGEGAMYTEAFF TGTGCCAGCAGTCCCGGGGAGGGGGCGATGTACACTGAAGCTTTCTTT
TRBJ1-1 TRBV19 17 - few CASSIDGARMGFTEAFF TGTGCCAGTAGTATAGATGGAGCACGGATGGGTTTCACTGAAGCTTTCTTT
TRBJ2-1 TRBV2 17 TRBD2 - CASSESRSGSIDNEQFF TGTGCCAGCAGTGAATCTCGAAGCGGGAGCATCGACAATGAGCAGTTCTTC
TRBJ2-7 TRBV9 13 - few CASSVAQGLEQYF TGTGCCAGCAGCGTAGCTCAGGGCTTAGAGCAGTACTTC
TRBJ2-1 TRBV4-1 15 TRBD2 - CASSHPSGGYNEQFF TGCGCCAGCAGCCATCCTTCGGGGGGATACAATGAGCAGTTCTTC
TRBJ2-1 TRBV7-9 17 TRBD1 - CASSLAKGQGFSGEQFF TGTGCCAGCAGCTTAGCGAAGGGACAGGGGTTCAGCGGTGAGCAGTTCTTC
TRBJ1-1 TRBV10-3 12 TRBD1 - CATGQGDTEAFF TGTGCCACAGGACAGGGCGACACTGAAGCTTTCTTT
TRBJ2-1 TRBV12-3/TRBV12-4 13 - - CASSHTSYNEQFF TGTGCCAGCAGTCACACCAGCTACAATGAGCAGTTCTTC
TRBJ2-7 TRBV4-1 14 - few CASSQRGLDDEQYF TGCGCCAGCAGCCAACGGGGCTTGGACGACGAGCAGTACTTC
TRBJ1-4 TRBV20-1 17 TRBD1 - CSARGAGDGLRGEKLFF TGCAGTGCTAGAGGGGCCGGGGACGGCCTCAGGGGGGAAAAACTGTTTTTT
TRBJ1-5 TRBV12-3/TRBV12-4 13 - - CASSFGGDQPQHF TGTGCCAGCAGTTTCGGCGGAGATCAGCCCCAGCATTTT
TRBJ1-5 TRBV6-1 14 - - CASSSIGSFQPQHF TGTGCCAGCAGTTCGATCGGCTCGTTCCAGCCCCAGCATTTT
TRBJ1-2 TRBV4-3 16 - - CASSQDQREDPSDYTF TGCGCCAGCAGCCAAGATCAAAGGGAAGATCCGTCGGACTACACCTTC
TRBJ2-3 TRBV15 16 - once CATSTRMGVTRDTQYF TGTGCCACCAGCACTCGTATGGGAGTTACCCGAGATACGCAGTATTTT
TRBJ2-3 TRBV5-1 11 - - CASRASDTQYF TGCGCCTCTAGGGCCTCCGATACGCAGTATTTT
TRBJ2-1 TRBV5-6 15 - - CASSLVGESMHEQFF TGTGCCAGCAGCTTAGTCGGGGAGTCGATGCATGAGCAGTTCTTC
TRBJ1-1 TRBV30 13 - few CAWSVDRNTEAFF TGTGCCTGGAGTGTGGACCGGAACACTGAAGCTTTCTTT
TRBJ1-5 TRBV6-1 13 - few CASEGNSNQPQHF TGTGCCAGCGAAGGGAATAGCAATCAGCCCCAGCATTTT
TRBJ2-2 TRBV30 12 TRBD2 once CAWSVIGGRMFF TGTGCCTGGAGTGTAATCGGCGGGAGGATGTTTTTT
TRBJ1-5 TRBV7-6 15 - - CASSLLGPANQPQHF TGTGCCAGCAGCCTACTTGGGCCTGCCAATCAGCCCCAGCATTTT
TRBJ1-5 TRBV20-1 14 - few CSAGKFNSNQPQHF TGCAGTGCTGGGAAATTCAATAGCAATCAGCCCCAGCATTTT
TRBJ1-1 TRBV7-6 16 - - CASSLAEGRANTEAFF TGTGCCAGCAGCTTAGCGGAGGGCAGGGCGAACACTGAAGCTTTCTTT
TRBJ2-7 TRBV7-9 15 TRBD2 - CASSSPGLAGPEQYF TGTGCCAGCAGCTCACCGGGACTAGCGGGGCCGGAGCAGTACTTC
TRBJ1-1 TRBV7-2 14 - - CASSFISGPGEAFF TGTGCCAGCAGCTTTATATCAGGGCCAGGTGAAGCTTTCTTT
TRBJ1-1 TRBV29-1 12 - - CSGGDGNTEAFF TGCAGCGGGGGGGACGGGAACACTGAAGCTTTCTTT
TRBJ2-1 TRBV27 17 TRBD2 - CASSRNRRLAGGDEQFF TGTGCCAGCTCACGGAATAGGAGACTAGCGGGAGGTGATGAGCAGTTCTTC
TRBJ2-1 TRBV2 13 - - CASIGGIYNEQFF TGTGCCAGCATCGGAGGGATCTACAATGAGCAGTTCTTC
TRBJ2-7 TRBV12-3/TRBV12-4 13 - - CASSPSPQGEQYF TGTGCCAGCAGTCCGTCTCCCCAAGGCGAGCAGTACTTC
TRBJ2-5 TRBV11-2 18 TRBD2 - CASSSSGTSGRAEQTQYF TGTGCCAGCAGCTCTTCCGGGACTAGCGGGAGGGCCGAGCAGACCCAGTACTTC
TRBJ2-7 TRBV4-1 16 - - CASSQEWKFSSYEQYF TGCGCCAGCAGCCAAGAATGGAAATTTAGCTCCTACGAGCAGTACTTC
TRBJ2-1 TRBV19 14 TRBD1 - CASSTGGSYNEQFF TGTGCCAGTAGCACAGGGGGCTCCTACAATGAGCAGTTCTTC
TRBJ2-1 TRBV28 15 - - CASSAMSIWVHEQFF TGTGCCAGCAGTGCGATGAGCATTTGGGTCCATGAGCAGTTCTTC
TRBJ2-1 TRBV28 16 TRBD1 - CASSRQLGQARHEQFF TGTGCCAGCAGTCGACAATTGGGACAGGCGCGCCATGAGCAGTTCTTC
TRBJ2-2 TRBV27 13 - - CASSWELTGELFF TGTGCCAGCAGTTGGGAGTTAACCGGGGAGCTGTTTTTT
TRBJ2-7 TRBV5-1 13 TRBD2 - CASSWTSSHEQYF TGCGCCAGCAGCTGGACTAGTTCCCACGAGCAGTACTTC
TRBJ2-7 TRBV28 17 - few CASSSIRQGGILYEQYF TGTGCCAGCAGTTCAATCCGACAGGGAGGTATCCTCTACGAGCAGTACTTC
TRBJ1-1 TRBV6-2/TRBV6-3 16 - - CASSPRILFFTSEAFF TGTGCCAGCAGTCCACGAATACTATTCTTCACAAGTGAAGCTTTCTTT
TRBJ2-1 TRBV6-1 16 - - CASSPELSGSYNEQFF TGTGCCAGCAGTCCGGAACTTAGCGGAAGCTACAATGAGCAGTTCTTC
TRBJ2-2 TRBV20-1 19 - - CSARDWSIRGELNTGELFF TGCAGTGCTAGAGATTGGTCTATTAGGGGGGAGTTGAACACCGGGGAGCTGTTTTTT
TRBJ2-1 TRBV7-7 15 - - CASSPDGTVNNEQFF TGTGCTAGCAGCCCCGATGGGACCGTTAACAATGAGCAGTTCTTC
TRBJ2-1 TRBV2 14 TRBD2 - CARPGTSGEPEQFF TGTGCCAGACCGGGGACTAGCGGGGAGCCGGAGCAGTTCTTC